Shown below are 21 T cell receptor beta chains from a single sample sequenced in a study of Ad26.COV2.S vaccination and SARS-CoV-2 variants. As for treatment: approximately 18 received Ad26.COV2.S at low or high dose, single or two shots; five or six received placebo; per-sample allocation not given. Samples came from day 63 after the first vaccine or placebo injection. The protocol was immunoSEQ multiplex PCR, while the TCRdb copy is restricted to in-frame clones and leaves out a portion. This repertoire shows roughly 390,000 clones, roughly nine tenths found once; its top ten account for approximately 3.7%. Source: peripheral blood, taken in a trial of Ad26.COV2.S vaccine versus placebo. The receptors here all came from a person aged 18-60 years who received the Ad26.COV2.S COVID-19 vaccine or a placebo.

The rearrangement uses TRBV5-5 and TRBJ2-1; the D gene is possibly TRBD2 (5 bases). V lost 4 bases to trimming and J lost 5 bases, with 7 bases between them. The germline gives CDR1 SGHKS, CDR2 YYEKEE (reference sequence). The CDR3 has 12 residues. CDR3: CASSALDNEQFF. In DNA form, the CDR3 reads TGTGCCAGCAGCGCACTAGACAATGAGCAGTTCTTC.

This rearrangement joins TRBV5-1 to TRBJ2-3; 7 nucleotides agree with TRBD1. The germline gives CDR1 SGHRS, CDR2 YFSETQ. With V trimmed by 3 bases and J by 5 bases, 6 bases remained unmatched. The CDR3 runs 14 residues. CDR3 sequence (DNA): TGCGCCAGCAGCTGGCCGGGACAGAGAGATACGCAGTATTTT. Translated: CASSWPGQRDTQYF. Using reference TRBV5-1 and TRBJ2-3 for the parts outside the CDR3, the full variable domain is KAGVTQTPRYLIKTRGQQVTLSCSPISGHRSVSWYQQTPGQGLQFLFEYFSETQRNKGNFPGRFSGRQFSNSRSEMNVSTLELGDSALYLCASSWPGQRDTQYFGPGTRLTVL.

A word on this clone: This sample also contains other DNA sequences that code for the same CDR3. The rearrangement joins TRBV10-3 to TRBJ1-2; D gene uncertain. This CDR3 has 14 residues. Germline V gene lookup returns CDR1 ENHRY and CDR2 SYGVKD. The ends were cut back, 0 bases at V and 0 bases at J, with 5 bases in the middle. Written as DNA, the CDR3 is TGTGCCATCAGTGAGTCGGGAGCTAACTATGGCTACACCTTC. This codes for CAISESGANYGYTF.

V gene TRBV5-1 combines with J gene TRBJ1-1; D not resolved. This CDR3 spans 12 amino acids. V shed 3 bases and J shed 6 bases, with 9 bases lying between them. The germline V gene encodes CDR1 SGHRS and CDR2 YFSETQ. The CDR3 nucleotides read TGCGCCAGCAGCTCCCTGGGCTCTGAAGCTTTCTTT. Its protein is CASSSLGSEAFF.

The chain uses TRBV4-2 and TRBJ2-3, with 10 nucleotides matching TRBD2. With V trimmed by 3 bases and J by 8 bases, 14 bases remained unmatched. The CDR3 extends over 17 amino acids. CDR1 is LGHNA, CDR2 YNFKEQ, per germline. The CDR3 coding sequence is TGTGCCAGCAGCCACAGCCCCCAGCGGGGGGGTGGAGGTACGCAGTATTTT. Its protein is CASSHSPQRGGGGTQYF.

J is TRBJ2-1 and V is TRBV6-5; 10 bases line up with TRBD2. After removal of 4 bases from V and 7 bases from J, the junction contained 7 bases not matched to a gene. The CDR3 extends over 15 amino acids. Germline V gives CDR1 MNHEY, CDR2 SVGAGI. As DNA, the CDR3 is TGTGCCAGCAGTTCAAGAGCGGGGGGGCCAAATGAGCAGTTCTTC. Translation: CASSSRAGGPNEQFF.

The chain recombines TRBV28 with TRBJ1-2; the D gene is possibly TRBD1 (5 bases). V lost 4 bases to trimming and J lost 0 bases, with 15 bases between them. Germline V gene sequence: CDR1 MDHEN, CDR2 SYDVKM. The CDR3 covers 16 residues. This CDR3 reads CASSSAGTKANYGYTF. The CDR3 DNA follows: TGTGCCAGCAGTTCCGCCGGGACGAAAGCTAACTATGGCTACACCTTC.

The genes are TRBV4-3 and TRBJ2-5, with TRBD2 matching over 12 bases. V dropped 1 base and J dropped 8; count of bases not matched to a gene: 8. This CDR3 comprises 16 residues. Germline values: CDR1 LGHNA, CDR2 YSLEER. The CDR3 nucleotides read TGCGCCAGCAGCCAAGGGACTAGCGGGGCCCGAGGCACCCAGTACTTC. Amino acids: CASSQGTSGARGTQYF.

This clone was counted a single time. The rearrangement joins TRBV7-2 to TRBJ1-1, with 9 bases identical to TRBD1. The CDR3 is made up of 16 amino acids. Germline CDR1 reads SGHTA; CDR2 reads FQGNSA. Trimming took 3 bases from V and 5 from J; bases not matched to a gene: 10. CDR3 nucleotide sequence: TGTGCCAGCAGCTTTACAGGGGGCGCGAGTGGAACTGAAGCTTTCTTT. It translates to CASSFTGGASGTEAFF.

This sequence joins TRBV12-3 or TRBV12-4 and TRBJ2-7; D not resolved. The CDR3 extends over 12 amino acids. Trimming took off 6 bases at V and 2 bases at J, with 8 bases between the two ends. The CDR3 sequence is CASSFTPYEQYF. In DNA form, the CDR3 reads TGTGCCAGCAGCTTTACGCCCTACGAGCAGTACTTC.

The chain uses TRBV6-2 or TRBV6-3 and TRBJ2-7; D call uncertain. Germline V lookup: CDR1 MNHEY, CDR2 SVGEGT. The CDR3 totals 13 residues. Deletions cut 5 bases from V and 2 bases from J, with 10 bases between. Here the CDR3 DNA reads TGTGCCAGCAGTGGGGATCCCACCTACGAGCAGTACTTC. It is translated as CASSGDPTYEQYF.

The chain couples TRBV7-6 to TRBJ1-1, with D perhaps TRBD1 (6 bases). Germline CDR1 reads SGHVS; CDR2 reads FNYEAQ. CDR3 length: 18 amino acids. Trimming left V 1 base short and J 0 bases short, with 18 bases between. DNA for the CDR3: TGTGCCAGCAGCTTAGGCTCATCGACAGGCCTTGTGAACACTGAAGCTTTCTTT. This translates into CASSLGSSTGLVNTEAFF.

This chain links TRBV21-1 with TRBJ2-3; the table calls TRBD2, which could not be checked here. TRBV21-1 is noted as a pseudogene. The CDR3 contains 19 residues. This CDR3 is CASSKGKTSGGASTDTQYF. The CDR3 DNA sequence: TGTGCCAGCAGCAAAGGAAAGACTAGCGGGGGGGCTAGCACAGATACGCAGTATTTT.

The chain has TRBV18 and TRBJ2-5, with D possibly matching TRBD1 (6 bases). This CDR3 is 13 amino acids long. V shed 4 bases and J shed 2 bases, with 8 bases lying between them. The germline V gene has CDR1 KGHSH and CDR2 LQKENI. In nucleotides, the CDR3 is TGTGCCAGCTCACGAGGACAGCAAGAGACCCAGTACTTC. It yields the protein CASSRGQQETQYF.

Written as DNA, the CDR3 is TGTGCCAGCACCTCCGGGCCCTACTCAGGAGATACGCAGTATTTT. This codes for CASTSGPYSGDTQYF. The chain links TRBV7-2 to TRBJ2-3; D gene unclear. Trimming stripped 7 bases from V and 5 bases from J, with 19 bases between. CDR3 size: 15 residues. The germline CDR1 and CDR2 sequences are SGHTA and FQGNSA.

This rearrangement joins TRBV24-1 to TRBJ1-2, with D possibly matching TRBD1 (5 bases). From germline, CDR1 is KGHDR and CDR2 SFDVKD. This CDR3 is built from 14 residues. V dropped 4 bases and J dropped 4 bases, with 12 bases sitting between them. The CDR3 reads CATSDAARGYGYTF. The CDR3, as DNA: TGTGCCACCAGTGACGCAGCAAGGGGCTATGGCTACACCTTC.

The V call is TRBV3-1 (or the pseudogene TRBV3-2), the J call TRBJ1-5, with unresolved D. The V and J ends lost 7 bases and 3 bases respectively, with 13 bases between them. Germline CDR1 reads LGHDT; CDR2 reads YNNKEL (reference sequence). The CDR3 extends over 14 amino acids. The CDR3 DNA follows: TGTGCCAGCACCCCAGGACCTGACAATCAGCCCCAGCATTTT. Amino acids: CASTPGPDNQPQHF.

The V gene is TRBV5-4, the J gene TRBJ1-2; D is possibly TRBD1 (5 bases). Trimming removed 0 bases from V and 4 bases from J, with 10 bases in between. CDR1 and CDR2 from the germline V gene are SGHNT and YYREEE (reference sequence). This CDR3 spans 14 amino acids. The CDR3 is CASSLEEGRYGYTF. In nucleotides, the CDR3 is TGTGCCAGCAGCTTGGAGGAGGGACGCTATGGCTACACCTTC.

V gene TRBV6-1 combines with J gene TRBJ1-2; 7 bases agree with TRBD1. V dropped 1 base and J dropped 4; count of bases not matched to a gene: 6. The CDR3 runs to 15 residues. Germline V gene lookup returns CDR1 MNHNS and CDR2 SASEGT. The CDR3 here is CASSEGGTDLYGYTF. For the CDR3, the DNA is TGTGCCAGCAGTGAAGGGGGGACAGACCTCTATGGCTACACCTTC.

V is TRBV4-1 and J is TRBJ2-2; possibly TRBD1 for D (6 bases). V gave up 10 bases and J gave up 6 bases, with 12 bases separating them. CDR1 MGHRA and CDR2 YSYEKL come from the germline V gene. The CDR3 has 12 residues. The CDR3 reads CATGAGAGELFF. The CDR3 DNA sequence: TGCGCCACAGGGGCGGGTGCCGGGGAGCTGTTTTTT.

This rearrangement joins TRBV6-6 to TRBJ2-5, with D perhaps matching TRBD1 or TRBD2 (5 bases each). Germline V CDR1 and CDR2: MNHNY, SVGAGI (reference sequence). V gave up 7 bases and J gave up 4 bases, with 10 bases separating them. The CDR3 has 12 residues. CDR3 in amino acids: CASTHGGETQYF. The CDR3 DNA sequence: TGTGCCAGCACCCATGGGGGAGAGACCCAGTACTTC.